This T cell receptor (beta chain) emerged from a study of molecular identifiers for immune sequencing clone quantification. Bulk libraries came from a prior protocol with listed TCR primers. Each CDR3 protein is one row after TCRdb ran MiXCR on the PCR reads. The repertoire consists of tens of thousands of distinct CDR3 sequences, with 15% to 20% occurring once and the leading ten covering 1.5%. The sorting of naive CD8 T cells used the CD8+CD4-CCR7+CD45RA+ phenotype. Germline CDR1 reads MDHEN; CDR2 reads SYDVKM. The CDR3 runs to 14 residues. Findings of the study overall: Over 98% of effector molecules, but under 1% in naive cells, were held by clones with more than 20 RNA copies. Identical barcode-sharing TCR molecules could lead to underestimated sizes for highly expanded clones.

This clonotype has at least ten counts. Its antigen is unknown. One end of the junction is discordant with germline, which a read error may explain. J is TRBJ2-7 and V is TRBV28, with TRBD2 identical over 8 bases. This clonotype was obtained from a human donor in good health. Some libraries in this study had Jurkat cell RNA spiked in. The sample taken for sequencing was naive CD8+ T cells from blood, with Jurkat cell RNA spiked in. The subset here: FACS-sorted CD8+CD4-CCR7+CD45RA+ naive T cells. The CDR3 sequence is CASSGAGDSNEQYF. Written as DNA, the CDR3 is TGTGCCAGCAGCGGAGCGGGGGACTCCAACGAGCAGTACTTC. Full variable domain (rest looked up from reference TRBV28 and TRBJ2-7): DVKVTQSSRYLVKRTGEKVFLECVQDMDHENMFWYRQDPGLGLRLIYFSYDVKMKEKGDIPEGYSVSREKKERFSLILESASTNQTSMYLCASSGAGDSNEQYFGPGTRLTVT.